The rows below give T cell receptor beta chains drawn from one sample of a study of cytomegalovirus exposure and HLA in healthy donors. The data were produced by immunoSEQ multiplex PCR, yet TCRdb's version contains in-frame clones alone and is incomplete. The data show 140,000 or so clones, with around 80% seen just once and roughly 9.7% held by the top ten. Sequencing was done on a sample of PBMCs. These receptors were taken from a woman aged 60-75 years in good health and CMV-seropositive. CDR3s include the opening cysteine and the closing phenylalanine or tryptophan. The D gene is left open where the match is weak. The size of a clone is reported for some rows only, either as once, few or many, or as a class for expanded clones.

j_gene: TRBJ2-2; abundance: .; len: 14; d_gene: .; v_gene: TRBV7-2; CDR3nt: TGTGCCAGCAGCCCTCTTAGGAACACCGGGGAGCTGTTTTTT; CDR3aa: CASSPLRNTGELFF
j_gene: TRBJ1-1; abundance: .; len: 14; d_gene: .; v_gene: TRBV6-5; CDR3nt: TGTGCCAGCAGTAAAGCGGGTCCGAACACTGAAGCTTTCTTT; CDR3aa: CASSKAGPNTEAFF
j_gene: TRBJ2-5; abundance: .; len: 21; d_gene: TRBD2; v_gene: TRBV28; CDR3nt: TGTGCCAGCAGTGCCACCGGACTAGCGAGACCCAGAGGAAGTTCGAGGGAGACCCAGTACTTC; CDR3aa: CASSATGLARPRGSSRETQYF
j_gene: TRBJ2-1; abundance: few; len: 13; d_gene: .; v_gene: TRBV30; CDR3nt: TGTGCCTGGAGCAAGGGGCGGTCTAATGAGCAGTTCTTC; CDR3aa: CAWSKGRSNEQFF
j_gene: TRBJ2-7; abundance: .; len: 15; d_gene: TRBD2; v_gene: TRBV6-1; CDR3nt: TGTGCCAGCAGCTCACTAGCGGGATCTCCCTACGAGCAGTACTTC; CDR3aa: CASSSLAGSPYEQYF
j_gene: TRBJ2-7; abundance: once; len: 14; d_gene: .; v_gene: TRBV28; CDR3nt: TGTGCCAGCAATACCGGGACAACCTCCTACGAGCAGTACTTC; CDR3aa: CASNTGTTSYEQYF
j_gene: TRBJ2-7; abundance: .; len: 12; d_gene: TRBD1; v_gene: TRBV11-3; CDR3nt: TGTGCCAGCAGCAGACAGGGACCCGAGCAGTACTTC; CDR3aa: CASSRQGPEQYF
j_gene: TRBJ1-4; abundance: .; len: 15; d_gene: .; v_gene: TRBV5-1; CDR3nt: TGCGCCAGCAGCTTAGAGGGTGCAACTAATGAAAAACTGTTTTTT; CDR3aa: CASSLEGATNEKLFF
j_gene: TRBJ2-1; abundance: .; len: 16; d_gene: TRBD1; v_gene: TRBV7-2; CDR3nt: TGTGCCAGCAGCTCTGTACCGGGACAGGTCTACAATGAGCAGTTCTTC; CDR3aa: CASSSVPGQVYNEQFF
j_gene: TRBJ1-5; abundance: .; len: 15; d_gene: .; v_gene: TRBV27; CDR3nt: TGTGCCAGCAGTTTATTTACGGGGAGCAATCAGCCCCAGCATTTT; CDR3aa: CASSLFTGSNQPQHF
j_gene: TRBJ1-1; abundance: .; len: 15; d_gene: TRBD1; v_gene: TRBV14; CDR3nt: TGTGCCAGCAGCCCCGGACAGGGGATGAACACTGAAGCTTTCTTT; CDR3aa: CASSPGQGMNTEAFF
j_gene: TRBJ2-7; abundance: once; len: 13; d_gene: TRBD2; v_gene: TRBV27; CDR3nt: TGTGCCAGCAGTTCGGTACTAGCGTACGAGCAGTACTTC; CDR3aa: CASSSVLAYEQYF